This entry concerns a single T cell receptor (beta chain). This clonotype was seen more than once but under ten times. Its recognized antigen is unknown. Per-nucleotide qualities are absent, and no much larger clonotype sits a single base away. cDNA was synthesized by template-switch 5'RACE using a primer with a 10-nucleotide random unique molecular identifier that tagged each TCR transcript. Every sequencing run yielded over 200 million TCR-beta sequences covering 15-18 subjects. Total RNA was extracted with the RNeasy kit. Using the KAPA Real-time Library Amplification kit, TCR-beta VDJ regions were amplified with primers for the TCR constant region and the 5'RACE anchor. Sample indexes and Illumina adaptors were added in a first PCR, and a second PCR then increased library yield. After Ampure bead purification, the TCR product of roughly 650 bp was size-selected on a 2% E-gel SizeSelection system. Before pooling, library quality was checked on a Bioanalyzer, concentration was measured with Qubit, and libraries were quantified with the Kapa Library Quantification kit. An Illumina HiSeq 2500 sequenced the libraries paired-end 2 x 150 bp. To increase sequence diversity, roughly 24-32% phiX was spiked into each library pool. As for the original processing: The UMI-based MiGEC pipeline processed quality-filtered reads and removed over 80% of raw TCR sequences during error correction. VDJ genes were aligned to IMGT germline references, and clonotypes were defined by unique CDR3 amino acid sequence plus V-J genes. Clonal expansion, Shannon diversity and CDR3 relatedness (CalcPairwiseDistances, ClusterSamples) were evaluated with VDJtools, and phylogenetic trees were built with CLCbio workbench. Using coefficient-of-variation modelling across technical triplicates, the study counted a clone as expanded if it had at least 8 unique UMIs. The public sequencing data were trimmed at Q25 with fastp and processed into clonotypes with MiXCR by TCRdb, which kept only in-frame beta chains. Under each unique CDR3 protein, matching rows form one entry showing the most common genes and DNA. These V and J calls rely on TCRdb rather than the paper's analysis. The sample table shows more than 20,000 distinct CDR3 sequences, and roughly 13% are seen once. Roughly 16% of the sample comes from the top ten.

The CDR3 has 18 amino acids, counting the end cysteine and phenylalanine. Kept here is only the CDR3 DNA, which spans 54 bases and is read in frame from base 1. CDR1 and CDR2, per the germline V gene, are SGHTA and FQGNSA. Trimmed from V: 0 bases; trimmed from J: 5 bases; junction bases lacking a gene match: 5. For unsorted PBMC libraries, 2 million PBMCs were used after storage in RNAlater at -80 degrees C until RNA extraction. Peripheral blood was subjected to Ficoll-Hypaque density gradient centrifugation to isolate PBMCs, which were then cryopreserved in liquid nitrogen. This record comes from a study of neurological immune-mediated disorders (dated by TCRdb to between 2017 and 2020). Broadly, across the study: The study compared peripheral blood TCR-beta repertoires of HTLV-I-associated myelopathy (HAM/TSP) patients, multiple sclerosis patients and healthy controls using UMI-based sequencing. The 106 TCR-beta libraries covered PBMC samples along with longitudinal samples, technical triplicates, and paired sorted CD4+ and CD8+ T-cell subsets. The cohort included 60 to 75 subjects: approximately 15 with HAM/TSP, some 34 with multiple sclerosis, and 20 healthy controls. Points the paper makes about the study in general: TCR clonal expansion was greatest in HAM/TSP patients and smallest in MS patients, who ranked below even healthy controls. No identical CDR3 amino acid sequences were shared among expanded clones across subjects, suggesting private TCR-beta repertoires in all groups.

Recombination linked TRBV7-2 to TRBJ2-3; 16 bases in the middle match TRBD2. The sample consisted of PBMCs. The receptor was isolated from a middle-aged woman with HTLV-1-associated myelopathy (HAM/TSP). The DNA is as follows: TGTGCCAGCAGCTTAGCGGGGACTAGCGGGGGGGCACGAGATACGCAGTATTTT. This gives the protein CASSLAGTSGGARDTQYF.